The rows below give T cell receptor beta chains drawn from one sample of a study of blood T cells in healthy people across ages. MiXCR was run by TCRdb on the 5' RACE reads, yielding one entry per CDR3 protein. The sample carries 650,000 to 1,000,000 distinct CDR3 sequences, roughly 35% recorded once. The sequencing sample was made of blood. Receptor source: a man between 18 and 29 years old in good health. Each CDR3 is given with its conserved first and last residue. A D gene is named only where the DNA matches it firmly.

V	J	D	CDR3
TRBV27	TRBJ2-3	TRBD1	CASSFRQGAITDTQYF
TRBV6-2/TRBV6-3	TRBJ2-5	TRBD2	CASSYGLAAIQETQYF
TRBV20-1	TRBJ1-2	TRBD1	CSARGTGGNYGYTF
TRBV27	TRBJ2-5	TRBD1	CASSLSAGGFMETQYF
TRBV12-3/TRBV12-4	TRBJ1-6	NA	CASSLVKHNSPLHF
TRBV4-2	TRBJ2-1	TRBD2	CASSRREEIGTSGYNEQFF
TRBV6-2/TRBV6-3	TRBJ1-5	TRBD1	CASRLREQGADKYSNPPQHF
TRBV10-3	TRBJ1-6	NA	CAIKGGDGSPYNSPLHF
TRBV4-1	TRBJ2-3	NA	CASSQTRATSTDTQYF
TRBV4-3	TRBJ1-6	TRBD1	CASSRDRSSYNSPLHF
TRBV12-3/TRBV12-4	TRBJ1-1	NA	CASSPRTYEAFF
TRBV7-9	TRBJ1-2	TRBD1	CASSSTGAANYGYTF
TRBV4-2	TRBJ2-3	TRBD2	CASSPAGSGGARDTQYF
TRBV9	TRBJ1-2	NA	CACSVGGTNYGYTF
TRBV12-3/TRBV12-4	TRBJ2-1	TRBD2	CASGLGGVTYNEQFF
TRBV7-2	TRBJ2-3	NA	CASSSQDTPLTDTQYF
TRBV4-2	TRBJ2-1	TRBD1	CASSHWTGRYEQFF
TRBV12-3/TRBV12-4	TRBJ2-3	NA	CASSSADTQYF
TRBV7-2	TRBJ2-3	TRBD2	CASTPQRGGTADTQYF
TRBV10-3	TRBJ2-3	NA	CAISESNPRWGATDTQYF
TRBV6-6	TRBJ2-1	TRBD2	CASSQKRGGYNEQFF
TRBV2	TRBJ1-5	NA	CASSEDQSNQPQHF
TRBV5-1	TRBJ2-2	TRBD1	CASSFRTGSTGELFF
TRBV4-1	TRBJ1-4	TRBD1	CASRNGTANEKLFF
TRBV6-6	TRBJ1-1	TRBD1	CASSYSPTGKTEAFF
TRBV7-9	TRBJ2-3	TRBD1	CASSLTTGVADTQYF
TRBV6-2/TRBV6-3	NA	TRBD1	CASSWTGYNEQYF
TRBV3-1	NA	TRBD2	CASRASGGPNEQYF
TRBV12-3/TRBV12-4	TRBJ2-5	NA	CASSAQGQPPETQYF
TRBV29-1	TRBJ2-7	NA	CSAETGTYEQYF
TRBV2	TRBJ1-2	NA	CASSGPGLGYTF
TRBV6-5	TRBJ2-2	NA	CASSYNREATGELFF
TRBV6-2/TRBV6-3	TRBJ1-1	NA	CASRGGRWGSEAFF
TRBV9	TRBJ2-5	NA	CASSVGNVQETQYF
TRBV6-2/TRBV6-3	TRBJ2-7	NA	CASSGSASYEQYF
TRBV27	TRBJ2-4	TRBD2	CASSPGTSGIKNIQYF
TRBV7-2	TRBJ2-2	TRBD1	CASSPSTGGSGELFF
TRBV7-9	TRBJ1-2	TRBD1	CASRGRGPNYGYTF
TRBV20-1	TRBJ1-2	NA	CSASGYQLYYGYTF
TRBV6-2/TRBV6-3	TRBJ2-7	NA	CASRKEGGPYEQYF
TRBV4-2	TRBJ1-1	NA	CASSPTRRDNTEAFF
TRBV29-1	TRBJ2-7	NA	CSVVSRSPSYEQYF
TRBV12-3/TRBV12-4	TRBJ2-5	TRBD2	CASSLGSGGAGETQYF
TRBV20-1	TRBJ1-5	NA	CSARNGQPQHF